These 2 T cell receptor beta chains were sequenced from one sample in a study of cytomegalovirus exposure and HLA in healthy donors. The PCR made use of 60 Vbeta and 13 Jbeta primers. Profiled with immunoSEQ multiplex PCR; TCRdb holds only in-frame clones, not every one. Among some 190,000 clones listed, about three quarters were seen once. The specimen was PBMCs. The receptors shown here come from a man younger than 35 in good health and CMV-seronegative.

The rearrangement links TRBV28 to TRBJ1-1, with TRBD1 matching over 9 bases. The CDR3 runs to 14 residues. The junction had 7 bases not matched to a gene; V was cut back by 7 bases and J by 4 bases. Germline V CDR1 and CDR2: MDHEN, SYDVKM. This chain's CDR3 is CASNTGGASTEAFF. In DNA form, the CDR3 reads TGTGCCAGCAACACAGGGGGCGCGAGCACTGAAGCTTTCTTT. The variable domain in full, with the rest retrieved from reference TRBV28 and TRBJ1-1, is DVKVTQSSRYLVKRTGEKVFLECVQDMDHENMFWYRQDPGLGLRLIYFSYDVKMKEKGDIPEGYSVSREKKERFSLILESASTNQTSMYLCASNTGGASTEAFFGQGTRLTVV.

This clone was recorded once. The chain has TRBV10-3 and TRBJ1-2; D possibly corresponds to TRBD1 (5 bases). V lost 5 bases to trimming and J lost 2 bases, with 9 bases between them. The CDR3 runs 13 residues. Germline V gene sequence: CDR1 ENHRY, CDR2 SYGVKD. This CDR3 reads CAISPGQNYGYTF. DNA for the CDR3: TGTGCCATCAGTCCCGGACAAAACTATGGCTACACCTTC.